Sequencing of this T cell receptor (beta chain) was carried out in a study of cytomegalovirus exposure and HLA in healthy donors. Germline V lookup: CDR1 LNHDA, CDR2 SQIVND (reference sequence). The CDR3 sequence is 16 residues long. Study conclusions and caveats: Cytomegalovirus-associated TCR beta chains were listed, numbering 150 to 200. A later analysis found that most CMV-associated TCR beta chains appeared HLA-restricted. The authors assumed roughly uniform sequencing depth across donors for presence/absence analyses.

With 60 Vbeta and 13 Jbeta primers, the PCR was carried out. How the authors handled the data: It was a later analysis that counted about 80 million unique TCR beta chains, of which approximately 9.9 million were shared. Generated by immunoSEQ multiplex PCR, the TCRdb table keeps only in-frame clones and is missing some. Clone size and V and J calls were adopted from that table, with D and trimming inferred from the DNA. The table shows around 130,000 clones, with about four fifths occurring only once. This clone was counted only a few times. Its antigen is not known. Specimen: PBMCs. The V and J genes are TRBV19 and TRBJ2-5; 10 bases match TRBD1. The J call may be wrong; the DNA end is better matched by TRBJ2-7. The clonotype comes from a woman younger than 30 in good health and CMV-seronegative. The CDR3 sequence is CASSPRDRGVFDEQYF. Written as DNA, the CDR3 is TGTGCCAGTAGTCCCCGGGACAGGGGAGTGTTCGACGAGCAGTACTTC.